These 22 T cell receptor beta chains share one sample of origin, sequenced in a study of radiation and T cells in renal cell carcinoma. This sample's time point: blood 4 weeks post-SBRT, at nephrectomy. Stated treatment: 15 Gy SBRT to primary tumor, nephrectomy 4 weeks later. Data came from immunoSEQ multiplex PCR; TCRdb stores just in-frame clones and leaves some out. The table records 150,000 to 200,000 clones, less than 90% of them present only once. Sequencing was performed on blood, taken from a patient whose treatment included radiotherapy and nephrectomy. The receptors were sampled from a woman between 50 and 59 years old with renal cell carcinoma.

The CDR3 loop reads CAWRKTGAQETQYF. The DNA of the CDR3 is TGTGCCTGGAGGAAGACAGGGGCCCAAGAGACCCAGTACTTC. The V gene is TRBV30, the J gene TRBJ2-5, with 8 bases that match TRBD1. The J segment lost 1 base and the V segment lost 3 bases, leaving 4 bases of the junction unmatched. Germline CDR1 and CDR2: GTSNPN and SVGIG (reference sequence). CDR3 size: 14 residues.

The rearrangement joins TRBV4-3 to TRBJ1-2; 8 nucleotides line up with TRBD1. This CDR3 is 15 amino acids long. Germline values: CDR1 LGHNA, CDR2 YSLEER. The V gene end was trimmed by 1 base and the J gene end by 2 bases; junction bases not matched to a gene: 3. The CDR3 loop is CASSQAGTGNYGYTF. CDR3 sequence (DNA): TGCGCCAGCAGCCAAGCAGGGACAGGAAACTATGGCTACACCTTC.

The rearrangement joins TRBV9 to TRBJ1-3; D gene uncertain. Per germline, CDR1 SGDLS and CDR2 YYNGEE. Trimming removed 0 bases from V and 2 bases from J, with 9 bases in between. This CDR3 contains 15 residues. CDR3 DNA sequence: TGTGCCAGCAGCGTAGCTTGGGAGGCTGGAAACACCATATATTTT. Protein sequence: CASSVAWEAGNTIYF.

This clone was counted between two and nine times. The rearrangement joins TRBV5-4 to TRBJ1-6; 7 positions agree with TRBD1. The V segment lost 0 bases and the J segment 5 bases; nucleotides outside the gene matches: 2. Germline V gene sequence: CDR1 SGHNT, CDR2 YYREEE (reference sequence). CDR3 length: 15 residues. Written as DNA, the CDR3 is TGTGCCAGCAGCTTGGACAGGGGCAATAATTCACCCCTCCACTTT. Its translation: CASSLDRGNNSPLHF.

The J gene is TRBJ1-1, the V gene TRBV6-6; 12 bases agree with TRBD1. The germline V gene encodes CDR1 MNHNY and CDR2 SVGAGI (reference sequence). Trimming removed 6 bases from V and 1 base from J; junction bases left unmatched: 6. There are 16 residues in the CDR3. The CDR3 bases are TGTGCCAGCAGACCGGGACAGGGGGCTCCGAACACTGAAGCTTTCTTT. It yields the protein CASRPGQGAPNTEAFF.

V usage is TRBV5-1 and J usage is TRBJ1-4; maybe TRBD1 (6 bases). The CDR3 is 15 amino acids. Trimming stripped 4 bases from V and 4 bases from J, with 14 bases between. Germline V gene sequence: CDR1 SGHRS, CDR2 YFSETQ. The CDR3 nucleotides read TGCGCCAGCAGCCTACAGACAGGCGGTAATGAAAAACTGTTTTTT. It is translated as CASSLQTGGNEKLFF.

Concerning this clone itself: At the DNA level, this CDR3 is encoded by other sequences in the same sample as well. J is TRBJ1-1 and V is TRBV18; 7 nucleotides match TRBD1. Per germline, CDR1 KGHSH and CDR2 LQKENI. V lost 3 bases, J lost 8 bases, and 3 bases stayed unmatched. This CDR3 region has 12 residues. The CDR3 loop is CASSPSDREAFF. DNA of the CDR3: TGTGCCAGCTCACCCTCGGACAGGGAAGCTTTCTTT. Based on the CDR3 plus reference TRBV18 and TRBJ1-1, the full variable domain is NAGVMQNPRHLVRRRGQEARLRCSPMKGHSHVYWYRQLPEEGLKFMVYLQKENIIDESGMPKERFSAEFPKEGPSILRIQQVVRGDSAAYFCASSPSDREAFFGQGTRLTVV.

The chain combines TRBV9 with TRBJ2-5; 7 nucleotides agree with TRBD1. V shed 4 bases, J shed 14 bases, and the junction held 8 bases outside the gene matches. The length of the CDR3 is 11 residues. Germline CDR1 and CDR2: SGDLS and YYNGEE. CDR3 amino acids: CASSNRGGIYF. The CDR3 DNA reads as TGTGCCAGCAGCAATCGAGGGGGCATATACTTC.

The CDR3: CSVEGADYGYTF. The CDR3, as DNA: TGCAGCGTTGAAGGAGCAGACTATGGCTACACCTTC. The chain employs TRBV29-1 and TRBJ1-2; the D is unclear. In germline, CDR1 is SQVTM, CDR2 ANQGSEA. V lost 1 base, J lost 3 bases, and 6 bases lay in between. The CDR3 is 12 amino acids.

The gene calls are TRBV7-2 and TRBJ1-5, with D unclear. This CDR3 spans 14 amino acids. Germline V gives CDR1 SGHTA, CDR2 FQGNSA. V was shortened by 5 bases and J by 1 base, with 9 bases between the two germline ends. The CDR3 loop is CASSPDGSNQPQHF. The CDR3 nucleotides are TGTGCCAGCAGCCCGGACGGAAGCAATCAGCCCCAGCATTTT.

The chain has TRBV7-9 and TRBJ2-7; no clear D gene. The CDR3 extends over 14 amino acids. V was pared by 1 base and J by 1 base, with 8 bases between. Germline V gene data show CDR1 as SEHNR and CDR2 as FQNEAQ (reference sequence). CDR3 sequence (DNA): TGTGCCAGCAGCTTAGTGACTGGTTCCTACGAGCAGTACTTC. Protein sequence: CASSLVTGSYEQYF.

V gene TRBV6-4 combines with J gene TRBJ2-3, with a tentative D call TRBD2 (5 bases). CDR3 length: 13 residues. The germline V and J ends were trimmed by 4 bases and 12 bases, with 17 bases remaining between them. Per the germline V gene, CDR1 is MRHNA and CDR2 is SNTAGT. CDR3 bases: TGTGCCAGCAGTGTTGAGGGCGCCTCCAGTCAGTATTTT. Translation gives CASSVEGASSQYF.

The chain recombines TRBV4-1 with TRBJ1-4; D is possibly TRBD1 (6 bases). The CDR3 runs to 15 residues. The germline V and J ends were trimmed by 4 bases and 8 bases, with 17 bases remaining between them. Germline loops: CDR1 MGHRA, CDR2 YSYEKL. As DNA, the CDR3 is TGCGCCAGCAGCCTAGGGGTACAGGGCGGGGAAAAACTGTTTTTT. Protein product: CASSLGVQGGEKLFF.

V and J are TRBV10-3 and TRBJ1-3, with no clear D. Trimming left V 2 bases short and J 0 bases short, with 11 bases between. CDR1 and CDR2 (germline): ENHRY, SYGVKD. This CDR3 is built from 16 residues. In DNA form, the CDR3 reads TGTGCCATCAGTGAGGGGCAGGTTGACTCTGGAAACACCATATATTTT. This encodes CAISEGQVDSGNTIYF.

The chain couples TRBV29-1 to TRBJ2-7; D uncertain. Germline V lookup: CDR1 SQVTM, CDR2 ANQGSEA. The CDR3 runs to 13 residues. Trimming removed 0 bases from V and 3 bases from J, with 9 bases in between. The DNA for the CDR3 is TGCAGCGTTGAAGATCAGAAGGGCTACGAGCAGTACTTC. Protein product: CSVEDQKGYEQYF.

This chain uses TRBV4-1 with TRBJ2-5, with 8 bases matching TRBD2. V dropped 4 bases and J dropped 1; count of bases not matched to a gene: 8. The CDR3 sequence is 16 residues long. CDR1 is MGHRA, CDR2 YSYEKL, per germline. The CDR3 is CASSPFGTRGQETQYF. CDR3 nucleotides: TGCGCCAGCAGCCCCTTCGGGACTAGGGGCCAAGAGACCCAGTACTTC.

The rearrangement links TRBV5-1 to TRBJ2-6, with D perhaps TRBD1 (6 bases). Germline CDR1 is SGHRS and CDR2 is YFSETQ. The CDR3 contains 16 residues. Trimming removed 0 bases at V and 3 bases at J, with 10 bases between. CDR3 coding DNA: TGCGCCAGCAGCTTGGACAGGGCGGATGGGGCCAACGTCCTGACTTTC. Residues: CASSLDRADGANVLTF.

The chain uses TRBV9 and TRBJ2-5; D perhaps matches TRBD2 (6 bases). This CDR3 has 14 residues. Between the trimmed V and J ends, which lost 2 bases and 4 bases, there was a span of 12 bases. Germline CDR1 is SGDLS and CDR2 is YYNGEE. The CDR3 coding sequence is TGTGCCAGCAGCGTTACTAGCTCGGGAGAGACCCAGTACTTC. Translating gives CASSVTSSGETQYF. Based on the CDR3 plus reference TRBV9 and TRBJ2-5, the full variable domain is DSGVTQTPKHLITATGQRVTLRCSPRSGDLSVYWYQQSLDQGLQFLIQYYNGEERAKGNILERFSAQQFPDLHSELNLSSLELGDSALYFCASSVTSSGETQYFGPGTRLLVL.

The J gene is TRBJ2-7, the V gene TRBV9; D is uncertain. V lost 5 bases to trimming and J lost 2 bases, with 2 bases between them. Germline CDR1 reads SGDLS; CDR2 reads YYNGEE. CDR3 length: 10 residues. The CDR3 protein is CASRTYEQYF. Written as DNA, the CDR3 is TGTGCCAGCAGGACCTACGAGCAGTACTTC.

The chain joins TRBV28 to TRBJ1-5; D unresolved. CDR1 and CDR2 from the germline V gene are MDHEN and SYDVKM. The CDR3 totals 13 residues. V dropped 6 bases and J dropped 6 bases, with 12 bases sitting between them. The CDR3 spells CASREPDPQPQHF. CDR3 sequence (DNA): TGTGCCAGCAGGGAACCGGACCCTCAGCCCCAGCATTTT.

This chain connects TRBV7-9 to TRBJ2-1; D unresolved. The germline V and J ends were trimmed by 5 bases and 9 bases, with 8 bases remaining between them. The germline V gene has CDR1 SEHNR and CDR2 FQNEAQ (reference sequence). The CDR3 length is 11 residues. CDR3 sequence: CASSSWSEQFF. CDR3 nucleotide sequence: TGTGCCAGCAGCAGTTGGAGTGAGCAGTTCTTC.

The rearrangement joins TRBV5-1 to TRBJ2-7, with D possibly being TRBD2 (6 bases). Trimming took off 0 bases at V and 3 bases at J, with 10 bases between the two ends. CDR1 is SGHRS and CDR2 is YFSETQ in the germline V gene. The CDR3 totals 14 residues. CDR3 sequence (DNA): TGCGCCAGCAGCTTGGCGACCGGGGGCTACGAGCAGTACTTC. This codes for CASSLATGGYEQYF. Drawing the rest from reference TRBV5-1 and TRBJ2-7, the complete variable domain is KAGVTQTPRYLIKTRGQQVTLSCSPISGHRSVSWYQQTPGQGLQFLFEYFSETQRNKGNFPGRFSGRQFSNSRSEMNVSTLELGDSALYLCASSLATGGYEQYFGPGTRLTVT.